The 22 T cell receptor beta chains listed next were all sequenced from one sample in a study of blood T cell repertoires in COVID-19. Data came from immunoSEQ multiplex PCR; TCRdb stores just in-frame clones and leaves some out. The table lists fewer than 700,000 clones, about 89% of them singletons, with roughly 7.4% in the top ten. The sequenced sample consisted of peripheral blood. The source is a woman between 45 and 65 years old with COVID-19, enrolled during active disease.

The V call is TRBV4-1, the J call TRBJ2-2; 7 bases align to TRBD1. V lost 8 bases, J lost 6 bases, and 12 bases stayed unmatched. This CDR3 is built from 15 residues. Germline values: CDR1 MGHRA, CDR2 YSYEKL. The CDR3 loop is CASSLRQGPAGELFF. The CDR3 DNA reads TGCGCCAGCTCCCTACGACAGGGCCCGGCCGGGGAGCTGTTTTTT.

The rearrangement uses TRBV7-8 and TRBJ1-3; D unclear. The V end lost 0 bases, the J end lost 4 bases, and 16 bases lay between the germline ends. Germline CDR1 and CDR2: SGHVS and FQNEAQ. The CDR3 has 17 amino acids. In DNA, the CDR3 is TGTGCCAGCAGCTTAGCGTGGACTCCCCGGCGGGGAAACACCATATATTTT. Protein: CASSLAWTPRRGNTIYF.

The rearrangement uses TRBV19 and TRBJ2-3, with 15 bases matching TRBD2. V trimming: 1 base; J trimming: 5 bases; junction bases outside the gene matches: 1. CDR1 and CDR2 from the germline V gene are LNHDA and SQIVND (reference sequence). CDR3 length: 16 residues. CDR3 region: CASSIGTSGGVDTQYF. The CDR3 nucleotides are TGTGCCAGTAGTATAGGGACTAGCGGGGGGGTAGATACGCAGTATTTT. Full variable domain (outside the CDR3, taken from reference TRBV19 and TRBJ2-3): DGGITQSPKYLFRKEGQNVTLSCEQNLNHDAMYWYRQDPGQGLRLIYYSQIVNDFQKGDIAEGYSVSREKKESFPLTVTSAQKNPTAFYLCASSIGTSGGVDTQYFGPGTRLTVL.

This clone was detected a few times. Here the CDR3 DNA reads TGTGCCAGCAGTTTGCTGTTCCAGGGGCCTGGAAACACCATATATTTT. It codes for CASSLLFQGPGNTIYF. J is TRBJ1-3 and V is TRBV28; D possibly corresponds to TRBD1 (6 bases). In germline, CDR1 is MDHEN, CDR2 SYDVKM. V was cut by 3 bases and J by 2 bases, with 14 bases left in between. The CDR3 is made up of 16 amino acids.

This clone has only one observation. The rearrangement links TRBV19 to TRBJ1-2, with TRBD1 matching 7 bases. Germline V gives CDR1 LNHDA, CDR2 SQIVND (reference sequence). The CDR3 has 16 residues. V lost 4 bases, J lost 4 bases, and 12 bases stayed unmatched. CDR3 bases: TGTGCCAGTAGTACCCCCCGGGACAGCCTTCTCTATGGCTACACCTTC. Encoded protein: CASSTPRDSLLYGYTF.

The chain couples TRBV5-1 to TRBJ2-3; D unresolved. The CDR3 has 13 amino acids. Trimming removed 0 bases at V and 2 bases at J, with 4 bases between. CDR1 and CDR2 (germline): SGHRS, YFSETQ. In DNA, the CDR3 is TGCGCCAGCAGCTTGGATATCACAGATACGCAGTATTTT. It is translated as CASSLDITDTQYF.

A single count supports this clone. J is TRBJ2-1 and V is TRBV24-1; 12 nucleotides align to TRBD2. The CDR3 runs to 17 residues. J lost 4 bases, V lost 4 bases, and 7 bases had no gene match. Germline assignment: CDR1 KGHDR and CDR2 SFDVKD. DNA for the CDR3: TGTGCCACCAGTGACTCCGGACTAGCGGGGAAATACAATGAGCAGTTCTTC. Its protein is CATSDSGLAGKYNEQFF.

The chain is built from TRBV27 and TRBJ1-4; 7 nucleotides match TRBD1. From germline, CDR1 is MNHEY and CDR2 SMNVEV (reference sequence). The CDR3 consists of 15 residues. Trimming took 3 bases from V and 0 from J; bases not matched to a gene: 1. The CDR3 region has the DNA TGTGCCAGCAGTTTCACAGGGGCAACTAATGAAAAACTGTTTTTT. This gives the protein CASSFTGATNEKLFF.

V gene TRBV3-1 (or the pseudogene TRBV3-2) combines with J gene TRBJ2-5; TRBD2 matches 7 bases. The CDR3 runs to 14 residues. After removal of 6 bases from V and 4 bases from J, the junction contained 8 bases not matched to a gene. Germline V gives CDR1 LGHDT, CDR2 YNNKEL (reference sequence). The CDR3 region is CASRMSGGGETQYF. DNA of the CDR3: TGTGCCAGCAGGATGTCGGGGGGAGGAGAGACCCAGTACTTC.

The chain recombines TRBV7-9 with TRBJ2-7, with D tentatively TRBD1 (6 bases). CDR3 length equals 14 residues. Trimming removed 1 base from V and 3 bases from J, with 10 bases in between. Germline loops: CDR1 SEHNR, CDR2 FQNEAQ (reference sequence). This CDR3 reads CASSLDWGLYEQYF. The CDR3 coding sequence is TGTGCCAGCAGCTTAGACTGGGGGCTCTACGAGCAGTACTTC.

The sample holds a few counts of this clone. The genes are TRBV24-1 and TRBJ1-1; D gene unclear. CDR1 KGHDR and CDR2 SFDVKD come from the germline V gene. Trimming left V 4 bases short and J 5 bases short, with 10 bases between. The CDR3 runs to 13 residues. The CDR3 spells CATSDSRETEAFF. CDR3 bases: TGTGCCACCAGTGACTCTCGGGAAACTGAAGCTTTCTTT.

In DNA form, the CDR3 reads TGTGCCAGCAGCTTGGAGTCAGAATCCTACGAGCAGTACTTC. Protein product: CASSLESESYEQYF. The V call is TRBV5-6, the J call TRBJ2-7; unclear D gene. Trimming took off 0 bases at V and 1 base at J, with 8 bases between the two ends. The CDR3 is 14 amino acids. CDR1 is SGHDT and CDR2 is YYEEEE in the germline V gene. Full variable domain (missing parts from reference TRBV5-6 and TRBJ2-7): DAGVTQSPTHLIKTRGQQVTLRCSPKSGHDTVSWYQQALGQGPQFIFQYYEEEERQRGNFPDRFSGHQFPNYSSELNVNALLLGDSALYLCASSLESESYEQYFGPGTRLTVT.

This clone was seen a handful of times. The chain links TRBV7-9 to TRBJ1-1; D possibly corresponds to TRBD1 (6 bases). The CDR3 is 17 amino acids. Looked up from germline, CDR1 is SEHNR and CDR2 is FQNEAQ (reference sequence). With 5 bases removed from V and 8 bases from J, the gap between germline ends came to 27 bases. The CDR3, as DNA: TGTGCCAGCAGCGTCCGCCCCAGGGACACCAAGGATTCAGAAGCTTTCTTT. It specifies CASSVRPRDTKDSEAFF. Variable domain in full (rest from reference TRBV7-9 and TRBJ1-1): DTGVSQNPRHKITKRGQNVTFRCDPISEHNRLYWYRQTLGQGPEFLTYFQNEAQLEKSRLLSDRFSAERPKGSFSTLEIQRTEQGDSAMYLCASSVRPRDTKDSEAFFGQGTRLTVV.

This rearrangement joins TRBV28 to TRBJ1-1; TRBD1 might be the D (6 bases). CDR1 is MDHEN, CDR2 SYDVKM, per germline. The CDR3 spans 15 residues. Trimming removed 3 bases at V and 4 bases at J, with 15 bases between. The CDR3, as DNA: TGTGCCAGCAGTTTCTCCGGGGGGGCTGGCACTGAAGCTTTCTTT. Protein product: CASSFSGGAGTEAFF. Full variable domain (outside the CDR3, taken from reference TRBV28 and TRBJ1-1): DVKVTQSSRYLVKRTGEKVFLECVQDMDHENMFWYRQDPGLGLRLIYFSYDVKMKEKGDIPEGYSVSREKKERFSLILESASTNQTSMYLCASSFSGGAGTEAFFGQGTRLTVV.

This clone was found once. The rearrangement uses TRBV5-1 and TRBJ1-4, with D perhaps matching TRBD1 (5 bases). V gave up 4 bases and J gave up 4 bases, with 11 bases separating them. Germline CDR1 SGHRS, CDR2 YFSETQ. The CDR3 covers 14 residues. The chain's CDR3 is CASSPDSFNEKLFF. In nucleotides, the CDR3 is TGCGCCAGCAGCCCAGACAGCTTTAATGAAAAACTGTTTTTT.

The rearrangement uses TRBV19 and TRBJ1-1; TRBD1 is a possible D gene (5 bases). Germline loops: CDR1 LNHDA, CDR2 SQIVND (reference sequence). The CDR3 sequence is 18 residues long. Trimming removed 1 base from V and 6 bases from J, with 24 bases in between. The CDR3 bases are TGTGCCAGTAGTATAGTTTCATTCGAGGCAGGGTTGCCAGCTGAAGCTTTCTTT. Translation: CASSIVSFEAGLPAEAFF.

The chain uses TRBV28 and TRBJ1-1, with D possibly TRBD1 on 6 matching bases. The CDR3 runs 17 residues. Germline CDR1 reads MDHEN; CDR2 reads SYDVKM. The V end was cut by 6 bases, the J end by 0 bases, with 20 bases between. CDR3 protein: CASRARISGDMNTEAFF. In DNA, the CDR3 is TGTGCCAGCAGGGCCCGGATCTCTGGGGACATGAACACTGAAGCTTTCTTT.

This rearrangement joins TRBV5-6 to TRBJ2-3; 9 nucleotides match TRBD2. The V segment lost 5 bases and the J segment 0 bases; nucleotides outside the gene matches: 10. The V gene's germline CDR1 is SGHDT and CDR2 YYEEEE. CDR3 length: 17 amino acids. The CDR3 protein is CASRLRKLAGSTDTQYF. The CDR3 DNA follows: TGTGCCAGCAGATTACGCAAACTAGCGGGTAGCACAGATACGCAGTATTTT. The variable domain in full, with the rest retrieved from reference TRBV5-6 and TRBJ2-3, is DAGVTQSPTHLIKTRGQQVTLRCSPKSGHDTVSWYQQALGQGPQFIFQYYEEEERQRGNFPDRFSGHQFPNYSSELNVNALLLGDSALYLCASRLRKLAGSTDTQYFGPGTRLTVL.

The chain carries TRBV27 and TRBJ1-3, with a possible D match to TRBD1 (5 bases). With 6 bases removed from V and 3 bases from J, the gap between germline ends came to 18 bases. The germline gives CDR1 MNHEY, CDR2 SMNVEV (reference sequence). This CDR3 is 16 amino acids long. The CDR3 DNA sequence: TGTGCCAGCAGCCCCGGGGGAGGACCCATTGGAAACACCATATATTTT. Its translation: CASSPGGGPIGNTIYF.

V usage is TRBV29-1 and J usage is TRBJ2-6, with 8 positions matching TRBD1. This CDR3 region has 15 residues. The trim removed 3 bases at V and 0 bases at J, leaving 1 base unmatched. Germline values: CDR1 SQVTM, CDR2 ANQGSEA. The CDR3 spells CSVEGQASGANVLTF. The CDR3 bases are TGCAGCGTTGAGGGACAGGCCTCTGGGGCCAACGTCCTGACTTTC.

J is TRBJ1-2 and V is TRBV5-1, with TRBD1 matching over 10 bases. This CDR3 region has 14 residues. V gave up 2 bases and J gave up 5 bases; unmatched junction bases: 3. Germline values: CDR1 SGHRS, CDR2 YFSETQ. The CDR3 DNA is TGCGCCAGCAGCTTTGGACAGGGGGTATATGGCTACACCTTC. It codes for CASSFGQGVYGYTF.

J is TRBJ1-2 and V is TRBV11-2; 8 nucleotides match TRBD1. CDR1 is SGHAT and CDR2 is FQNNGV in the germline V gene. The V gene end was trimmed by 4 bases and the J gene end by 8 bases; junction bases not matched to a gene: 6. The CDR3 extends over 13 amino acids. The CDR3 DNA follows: TGTGCCAGCAGCTCCAACAGGGGGGGCGGCTACACCTTC. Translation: CASSSNRGGGYTF.